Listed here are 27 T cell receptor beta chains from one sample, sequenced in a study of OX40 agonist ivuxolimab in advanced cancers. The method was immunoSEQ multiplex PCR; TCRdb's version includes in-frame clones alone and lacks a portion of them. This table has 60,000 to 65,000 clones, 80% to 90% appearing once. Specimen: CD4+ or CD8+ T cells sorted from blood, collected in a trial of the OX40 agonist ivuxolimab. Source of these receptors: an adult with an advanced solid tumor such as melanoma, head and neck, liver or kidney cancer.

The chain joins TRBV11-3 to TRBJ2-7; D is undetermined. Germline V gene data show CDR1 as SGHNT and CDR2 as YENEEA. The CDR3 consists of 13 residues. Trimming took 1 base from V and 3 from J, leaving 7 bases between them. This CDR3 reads CASSLGQYYEQYF. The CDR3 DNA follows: TGTGCCAGCAGCTTAGGGCAGTACTACGAGCAGTACTTC.

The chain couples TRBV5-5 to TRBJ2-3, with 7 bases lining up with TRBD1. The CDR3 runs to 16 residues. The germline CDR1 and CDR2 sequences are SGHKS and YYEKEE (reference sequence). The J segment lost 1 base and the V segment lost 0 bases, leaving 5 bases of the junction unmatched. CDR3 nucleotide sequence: TGTGCCAGCAGCTTGGTTCGCACAGGGGGCACAGATACGCAGTATTTT. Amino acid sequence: CASSLVRTGGTDTQYF.

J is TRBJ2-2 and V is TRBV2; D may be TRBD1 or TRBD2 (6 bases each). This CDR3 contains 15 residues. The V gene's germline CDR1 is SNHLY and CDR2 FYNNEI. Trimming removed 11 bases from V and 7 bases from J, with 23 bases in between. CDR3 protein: CASGARARMGGELFF. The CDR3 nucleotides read TGTGCCTCGGGGGCTAGAGCCCGAATGGGCGGGGAGCTGTTTTTT.

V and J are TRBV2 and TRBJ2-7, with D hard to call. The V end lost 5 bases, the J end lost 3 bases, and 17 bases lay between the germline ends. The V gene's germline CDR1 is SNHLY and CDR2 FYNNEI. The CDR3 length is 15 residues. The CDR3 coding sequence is TGTGCCAGCAGTCCCATTCAGACGCGGTACTACGAGCAGTACTTC. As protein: CASSPIQTRYYEQYF.

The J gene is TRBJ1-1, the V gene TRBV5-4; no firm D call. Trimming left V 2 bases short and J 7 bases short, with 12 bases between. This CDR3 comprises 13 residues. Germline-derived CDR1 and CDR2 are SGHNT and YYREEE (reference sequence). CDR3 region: CASSLDVYDEAFF. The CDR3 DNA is TGTGCCAGCAGCTTAGACGTTTACGATGAAGCTTTCTTT.

CDR3 bases: TGTGCCAGCAGCTTAATGGGGAAAGGGAGCAATCAGCCCCAGCATTTT. Translating it yields CASSLMGKGSNQPQHF. The chain links TRBV5-6 to TRBJ1-5, with unresolved D. This CDR3 is built from 16 residues. The V gene lost 2 bases and the J gene lost 1 base, with 13 bases spanning the gap. Germline values: CDR1 SGHDT, CDR2 YYEEEE.

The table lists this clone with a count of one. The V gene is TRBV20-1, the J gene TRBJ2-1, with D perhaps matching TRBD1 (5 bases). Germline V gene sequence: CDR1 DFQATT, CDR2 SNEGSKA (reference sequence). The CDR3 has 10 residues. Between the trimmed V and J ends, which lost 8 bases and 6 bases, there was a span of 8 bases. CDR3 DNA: TGCAGTCCAACAGGCAATGAGCAGTTCTTC. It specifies CSPTGNEQFF.

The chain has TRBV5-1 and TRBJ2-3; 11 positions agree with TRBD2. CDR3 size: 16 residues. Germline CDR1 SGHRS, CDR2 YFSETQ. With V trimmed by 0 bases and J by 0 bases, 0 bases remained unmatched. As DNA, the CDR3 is TGCGCCAGCAGCTTGGGACTAGCGGGGAGCACAGATACGCAGTATTTT. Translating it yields CASSLGLAGSTDTQYF.

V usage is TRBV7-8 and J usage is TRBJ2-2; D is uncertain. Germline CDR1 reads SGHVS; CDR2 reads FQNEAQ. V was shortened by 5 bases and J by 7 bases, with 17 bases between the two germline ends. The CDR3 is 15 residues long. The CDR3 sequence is CASSLRAITDGELFF. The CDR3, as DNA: TGTGCCAGCAGCCTAAGGGCTATTACGGACGGGGAGCTGTTTTTT.

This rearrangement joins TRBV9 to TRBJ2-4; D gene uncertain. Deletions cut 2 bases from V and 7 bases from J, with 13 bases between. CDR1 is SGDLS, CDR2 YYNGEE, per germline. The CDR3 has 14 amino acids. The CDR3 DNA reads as TGTGCCAGCAGCGTTGGTCAGGCATCGAACATTCAGTACTTC. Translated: CASSVGQASNIQYF. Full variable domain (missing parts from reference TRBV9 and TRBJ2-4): DSGVTQTPKHLITATGQRVTLRCSPRSGDLSVYWYQQSLDQGLQFLIQYYNGEERAKGNILERFSAQQFPDLHSELNLSSLELGDSALYFCASSVGQASNIQYFGAGTRLSVL.

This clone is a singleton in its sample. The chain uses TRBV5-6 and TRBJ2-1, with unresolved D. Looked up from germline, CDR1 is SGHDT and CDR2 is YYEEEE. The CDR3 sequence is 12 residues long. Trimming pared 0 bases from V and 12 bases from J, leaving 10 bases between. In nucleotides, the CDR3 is TGTGCCAGCAGCTTGGTCGGTGGATGGCAGTTCTTC. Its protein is CASSLVGGWQFF.

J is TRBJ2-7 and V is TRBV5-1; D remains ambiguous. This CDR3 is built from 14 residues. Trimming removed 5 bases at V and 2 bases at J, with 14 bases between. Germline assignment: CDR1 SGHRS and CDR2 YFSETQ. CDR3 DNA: TGCGCCAGCAGTCTCTCCCCGGGCCCCTACGAGCAGTACTTC. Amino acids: CASSLSPGPYEQYF. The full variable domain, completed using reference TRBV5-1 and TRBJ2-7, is KAGVTQTPRYLIKTRGQQVTLSCSPISGHRSVSWYQQTPGQGLQFLFEYFSETQRNKGNFPGRFSGRQFSNSRSEMNVSTLELGDSALYLCASSLSPGPYEQYFGPGTRLTVT.

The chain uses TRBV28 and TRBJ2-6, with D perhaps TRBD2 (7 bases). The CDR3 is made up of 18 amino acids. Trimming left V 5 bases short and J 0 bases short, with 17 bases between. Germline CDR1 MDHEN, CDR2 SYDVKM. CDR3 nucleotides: TGTGCCAGCAGTCGCGGGGGCCGCCGAGTCTCTGGGGCCAACGTCCTGACTTTC. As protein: CASSRGGRRVSGANVLTF. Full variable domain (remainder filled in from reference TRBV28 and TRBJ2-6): DVKVTQSSRYLVKRTGEKVFLECVQDMDHENMFWYRQDPGLGLRLIYFSYDVKMKEKGDIPEGYSVSREKKERFSLILESASTNQTSMYLCASSRGGRRVSGANVLTFGAGSRLTVL.

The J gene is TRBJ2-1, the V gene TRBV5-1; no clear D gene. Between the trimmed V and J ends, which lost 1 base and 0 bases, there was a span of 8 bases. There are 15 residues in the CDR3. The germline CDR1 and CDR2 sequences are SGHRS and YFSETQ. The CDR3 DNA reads TGCGCCAGCAGCTTGTCTACGAGCTCCTACAATGAGCAGTTCTTC. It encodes CASSLSTSSYNEQFF.

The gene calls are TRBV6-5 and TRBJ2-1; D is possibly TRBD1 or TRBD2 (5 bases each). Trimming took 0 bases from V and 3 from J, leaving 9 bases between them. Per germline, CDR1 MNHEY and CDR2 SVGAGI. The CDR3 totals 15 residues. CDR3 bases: TGTGCCAGCAGTTACTCGGGACCGTACTACAATGAGCAGTTCTTC. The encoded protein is CASSYSGPYYNEQFF.

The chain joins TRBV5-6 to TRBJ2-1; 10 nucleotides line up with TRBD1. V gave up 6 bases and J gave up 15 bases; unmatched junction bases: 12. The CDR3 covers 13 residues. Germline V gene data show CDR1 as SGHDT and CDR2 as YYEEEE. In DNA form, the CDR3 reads TGTGCCAGCACCCTAGGGACAGGGGTAGATGCGTTCTTC. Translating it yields CASTLGTGVDAFF. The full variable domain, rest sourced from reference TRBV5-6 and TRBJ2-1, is DAGVTQSPTHLIKTRGQQVTLRCSPKSGHDTVSWYQQALGQGPQFIFQYYEEEERQRGNFPDRFSGHQFPNYSSELNVNALLLGDSALYLCASTLGTGVDAFFGPGTRLTVL.

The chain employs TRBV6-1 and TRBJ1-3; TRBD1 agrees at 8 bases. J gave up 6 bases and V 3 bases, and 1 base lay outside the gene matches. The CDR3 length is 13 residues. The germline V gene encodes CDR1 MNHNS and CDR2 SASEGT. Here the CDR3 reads CASSEDRANTIYF. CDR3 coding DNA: TGTGCCAGCAGTGAGGACAGGGCAAACACCATATATTTT.

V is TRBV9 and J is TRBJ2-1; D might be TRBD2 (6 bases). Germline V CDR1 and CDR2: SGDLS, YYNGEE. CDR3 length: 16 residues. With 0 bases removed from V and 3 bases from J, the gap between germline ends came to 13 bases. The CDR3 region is CASSVVAGLDYNEQFF. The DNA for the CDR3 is TGTGCCAGCAGCGTAGTCGCGGGACTTGACTACAATGAGCAGTTCTTC. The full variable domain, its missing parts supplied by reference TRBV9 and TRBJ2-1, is DSGVTQTPKHLITATGQRVTLRCSPRSGDLSVYWYQQSLDQGLQFLIQYYNGEERAKGNILERFSAQQFPDLHSELNLSSLELGDSALYFCASSVVAGLDYNEQFFGPGTRLTVL.

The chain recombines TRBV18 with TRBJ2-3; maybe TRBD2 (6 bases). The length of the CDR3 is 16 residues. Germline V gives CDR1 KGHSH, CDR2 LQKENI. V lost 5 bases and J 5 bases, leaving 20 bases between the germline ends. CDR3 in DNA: TGTGCCAGCTCAACCCGTGTGGCTAGCGCCGGAGATACGCAGTATTTT. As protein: CASSTRVASAGDTQYF.

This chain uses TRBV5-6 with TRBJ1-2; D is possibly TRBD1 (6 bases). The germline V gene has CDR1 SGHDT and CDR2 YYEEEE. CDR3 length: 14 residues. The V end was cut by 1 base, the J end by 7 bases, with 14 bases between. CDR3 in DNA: TGTGCCAGCAGCTTGACAGGGTGGGGCTCTGGCTACACCTTC. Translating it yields CASSLTGWGSGYTF. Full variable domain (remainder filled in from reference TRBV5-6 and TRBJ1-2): DAGVTQSPTHLIKTRGQQVTLRCSPKSGHDTVSWYQQALGQGPQFIFQYYEEEERQRGNFPDRFSGHQFPNYSSELNVNALLLGDSALYLCASSLTGWGSGYTFGSGTRLTVV.

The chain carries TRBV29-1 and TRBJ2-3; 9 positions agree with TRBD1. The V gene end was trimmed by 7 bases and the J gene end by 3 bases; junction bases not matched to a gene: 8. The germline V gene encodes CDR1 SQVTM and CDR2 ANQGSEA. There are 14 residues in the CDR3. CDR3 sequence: CSAPAGQGTDTQYF. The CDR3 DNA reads TGCAGCGCCCCGGCGGGACAGGGAACAGATACGCAGTATTTT.

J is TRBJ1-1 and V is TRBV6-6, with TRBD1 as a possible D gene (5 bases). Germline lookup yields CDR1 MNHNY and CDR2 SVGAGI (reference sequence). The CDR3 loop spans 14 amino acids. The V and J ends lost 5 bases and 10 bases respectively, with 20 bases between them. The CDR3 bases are TGTGCCAGCAGTCCCCCGGGACCCCTCTCGTCAGCTTTCTTT. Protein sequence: CASSPPGPLSSAFF.

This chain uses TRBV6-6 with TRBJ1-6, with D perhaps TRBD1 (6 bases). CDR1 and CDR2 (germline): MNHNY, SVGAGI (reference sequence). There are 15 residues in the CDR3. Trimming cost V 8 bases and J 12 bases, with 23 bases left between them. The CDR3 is CASGSWEGGARPLHF. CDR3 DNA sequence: TGTGCCAGCGGCTCTTGGGAGGGGGGGGCGCGACCCCTCCACTTT.

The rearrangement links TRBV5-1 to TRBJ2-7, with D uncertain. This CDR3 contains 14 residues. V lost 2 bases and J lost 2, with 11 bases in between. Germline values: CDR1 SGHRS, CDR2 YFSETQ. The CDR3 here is CASSFSNQAYEQYF. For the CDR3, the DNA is TGCGCCAGCAGCTTCTCCAATCAAGCCTACGAGCAGTACTTC.

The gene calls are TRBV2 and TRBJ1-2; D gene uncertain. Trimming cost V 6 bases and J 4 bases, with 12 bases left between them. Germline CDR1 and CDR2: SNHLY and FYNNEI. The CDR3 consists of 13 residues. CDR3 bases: TGTGCCAGCAGACCATCCATTTCCTATGGCTACACCTTC. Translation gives CASRPSISYGYTF. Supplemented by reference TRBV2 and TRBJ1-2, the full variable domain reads EPEVTQTPSHQVTQMGQEVILRCVPISNHLYFYWYRQILGQKVEFLVSFYNNEISEKSEIFDDQFSVERPDGSNFTLKIRSTKLEDSAMYFCASRPSISYGYTFGSGTRLTVV.

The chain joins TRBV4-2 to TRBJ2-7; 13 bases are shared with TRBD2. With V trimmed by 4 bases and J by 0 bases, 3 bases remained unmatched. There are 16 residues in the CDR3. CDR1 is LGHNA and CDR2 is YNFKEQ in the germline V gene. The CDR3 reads CASSRGLAGYSYEQYF. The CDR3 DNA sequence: TGTGCCAGCAGCCGGGGACTAGCGGGGTACTCCTACGAGCAGTACTTC.

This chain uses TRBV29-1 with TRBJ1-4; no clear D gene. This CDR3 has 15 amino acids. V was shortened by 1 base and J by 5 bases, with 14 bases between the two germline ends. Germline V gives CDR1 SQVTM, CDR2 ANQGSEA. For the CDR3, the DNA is TGCAGCGTTGAAGGCAGTCGAGGATCCAATGAAAAACTGTTTTTT. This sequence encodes CSVEGSRGSNEKLFF.